The 4 T cell receptor beta chains listed next were all sequenced from one sample in a study of blood T cell repertoires in COVID-19. Only in-frame clones appear in the TCRdb table, and some are missing; sequencing was by immunoSEQ multiplex PCR. The sample has 250,000 to 400,000 clones; roughly 90% are singletons. Sequences were obtained from peripheral blood. Receptors were obtained from a woman aged 25 to 39 with COVID-19, enrolled during active disease.

This rearrangement joins TRBV4-1 to TRBJ1-5; D possibly corresponds to TRBD1 (5 bases). Trimming shortened V by 0 bases and J by 3 bases, and 12 bases separated the two germline ends. The CDR3 covers 16 residues. The germline V gene has CDR1 MGHRA and CDR2 YSYEKL. DNA for the CDR3: TGCGCCAGCAGCCAAGATACGGGGGTCTACAATCAGCCCCAGCATTTT. Protein sequence: CASSQDTGVYNQPQHF.

V and J are TRBV4-1 and TRBJ1-5; D gene ambiguous. This CDR3 spans 16 amino acids. Between the trimmed V and J ends, which lost 2 bases and 3 bases, there was a span of 14 bases. CDR1 MGHRA and CDR2 YSYEKL come from the germline V gene. The CDR3: CASSQLPGGNNQPQHF. The CDR3 bases are TGCGCCAGCAGCCAACTCCCAGGAGGGAACAATCAGCCCCAGCATTTT.

This clone was observed a handful of times. This chain uses TRBV11-2 with TRBJ1-6; D unresolved. The V end lost 4 bases, the J end lost 1 base, and 5 bases lay between the germline ends. Germline CDR1 SGHAT, CDR2 FQNNGV. CDR3 size: 14 residues. CDR3 in amino acids: CASSWESYNSPLHF. Here the CDR3 DNA reads TGTGCCAGCAGCTGGGAGTCCTATAATTCACCCCTCCACTTT.

The chain has TRBV6-5 and TRBJ2-1; 7 bases fit TRBD2. The CDR3 loop spans 15 amino acids. CDR1 and CDR2 from the germline V gene are MNHEY and SVGAGI. The junction had 10 bases not matched to a gene; V was cut back by 7 bases and J by 4 bases. The CDR3 reads CASTGDLAVYNEQFF. The CDR3 DNA sequence: TGTGCCAGCACTGGTGACCTAGCGGTGTACAATGAGCAGTTCTTC.